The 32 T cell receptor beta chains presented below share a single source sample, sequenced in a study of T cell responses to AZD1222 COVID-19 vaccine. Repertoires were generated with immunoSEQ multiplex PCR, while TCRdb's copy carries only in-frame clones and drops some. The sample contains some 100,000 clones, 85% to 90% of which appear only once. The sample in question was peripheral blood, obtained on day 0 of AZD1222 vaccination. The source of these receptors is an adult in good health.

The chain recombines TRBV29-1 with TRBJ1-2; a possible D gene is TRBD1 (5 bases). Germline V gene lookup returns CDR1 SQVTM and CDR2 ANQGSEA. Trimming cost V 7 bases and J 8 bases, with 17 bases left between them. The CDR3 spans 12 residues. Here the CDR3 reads CSAAIGQGGYTF. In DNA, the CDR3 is TGCAGCGCTGCCATCGGACAAGGCGGCTACACCTTC.

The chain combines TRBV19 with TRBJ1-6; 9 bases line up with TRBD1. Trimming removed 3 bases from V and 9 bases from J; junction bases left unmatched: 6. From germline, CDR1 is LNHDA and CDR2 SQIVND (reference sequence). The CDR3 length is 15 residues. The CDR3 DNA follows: TGTGCCAGTAGTATCGGTCGGGACAGGGCTTCACCCCTCCACTTT. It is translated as CASSIGRDRASPLHF. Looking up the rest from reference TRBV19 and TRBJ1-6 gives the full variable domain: DGGITQSPKYLFRKEGQNVTLSCEQNLNHDAMYWYRQDPGQGLRLIYYSQIVNDFQKGDIAEGYSVSREKKESFPLTVTSAQKNPTAFYLCASSIGRDRASPLHFGNGTRLTVT.

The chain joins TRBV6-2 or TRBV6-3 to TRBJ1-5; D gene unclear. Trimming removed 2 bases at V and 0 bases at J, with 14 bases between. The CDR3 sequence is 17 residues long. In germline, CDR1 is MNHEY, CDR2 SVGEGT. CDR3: CASSYTATGYSNQPQHF. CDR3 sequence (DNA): TGTGCCAGCAGTTACACAGCCACGGGGTATAGCAATCAGCCCCAGCATTTT.

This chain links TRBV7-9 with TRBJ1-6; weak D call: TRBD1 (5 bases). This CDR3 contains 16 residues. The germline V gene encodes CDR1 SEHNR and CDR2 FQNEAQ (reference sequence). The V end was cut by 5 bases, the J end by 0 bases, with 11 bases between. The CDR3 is CASSQGLSSYNSPLHF. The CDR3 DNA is TGTGCCAGCAGCCAGGGACTGAGCTCCTATAATTCACCCCTCCACTTT. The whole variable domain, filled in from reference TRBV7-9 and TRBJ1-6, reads DTGVSQNPRHKITKRGQNVTFRCDPISEHNRLYWYRQTLGQGPEFLTYFQNEAQLEKSRLLSDRFSAERPKGSFSTLEIQRTEQGDSAMYLCASSQGLSSYNSPLHFGNGTRLTVT.

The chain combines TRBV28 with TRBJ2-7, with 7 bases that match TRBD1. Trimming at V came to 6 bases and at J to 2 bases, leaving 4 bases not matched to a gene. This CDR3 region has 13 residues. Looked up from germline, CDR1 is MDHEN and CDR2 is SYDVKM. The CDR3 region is CASRGTATYEQYF. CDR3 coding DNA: TGTGCCAGCAGGGGGACAGCTACCTACGAGCAGTACTTC.

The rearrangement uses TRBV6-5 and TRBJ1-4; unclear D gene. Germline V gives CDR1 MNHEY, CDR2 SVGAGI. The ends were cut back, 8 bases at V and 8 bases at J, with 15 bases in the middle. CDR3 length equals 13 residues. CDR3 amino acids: CASSREVKEKLFF. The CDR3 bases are TGTGCCAGCTCTAGGGAGGTGAAAGAAAAACTGTTTTTT.

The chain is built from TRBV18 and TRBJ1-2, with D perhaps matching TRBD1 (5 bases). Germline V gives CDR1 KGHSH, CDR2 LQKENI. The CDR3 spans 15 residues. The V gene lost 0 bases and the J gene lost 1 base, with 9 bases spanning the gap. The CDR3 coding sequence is TGTGCCAGCTCACCACCGGGGGACGGTAACTATGGCTACACCTTC. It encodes CASSPPGDGNYGYTF.

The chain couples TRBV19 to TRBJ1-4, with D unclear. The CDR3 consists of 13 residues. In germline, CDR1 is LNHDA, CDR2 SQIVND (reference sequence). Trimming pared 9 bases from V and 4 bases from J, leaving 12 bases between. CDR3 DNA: TGTGCCAGGGGCCTTGTGGGTAATGAAAAACTGTTTTTT. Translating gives CARGLVGNEKLFF. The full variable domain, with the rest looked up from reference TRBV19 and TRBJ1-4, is DGGITQSPKYLFRKEGQNVTLSCEQNLNHDAMYWYRQDPGQGLRLIYYSQIVNDFQKGDIAEGYSVSREKKESFPLTVTSAQKNPTAFYLCARGLVGNEKLFFGSGTQLSVL.

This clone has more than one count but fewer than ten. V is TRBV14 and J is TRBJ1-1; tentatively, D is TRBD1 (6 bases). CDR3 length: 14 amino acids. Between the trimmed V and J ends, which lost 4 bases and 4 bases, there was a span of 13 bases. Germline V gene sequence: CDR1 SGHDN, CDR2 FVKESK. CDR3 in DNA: TGTGCCAGCAGCCGGATTAGGGGGAGCACTGAAGCTTTCTTT. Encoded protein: CASSRIRGSTEAFF.

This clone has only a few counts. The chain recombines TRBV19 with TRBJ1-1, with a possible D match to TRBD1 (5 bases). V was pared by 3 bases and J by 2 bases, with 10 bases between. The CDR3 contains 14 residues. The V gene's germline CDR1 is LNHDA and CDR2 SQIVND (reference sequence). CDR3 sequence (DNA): TGTGCCAGTAGTATTAGGGACCCAAACACTGAAGCTTTCTTT. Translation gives CASSIRDPNTEAFF.

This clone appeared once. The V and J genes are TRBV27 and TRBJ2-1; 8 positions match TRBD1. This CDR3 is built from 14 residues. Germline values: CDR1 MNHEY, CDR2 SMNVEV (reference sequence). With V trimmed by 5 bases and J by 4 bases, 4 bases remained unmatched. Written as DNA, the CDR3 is TGTGCCAGCAGTCCGACAGGGGATTACAATGAGCAGTTCTTC. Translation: CASSPTGDYNEQFF.

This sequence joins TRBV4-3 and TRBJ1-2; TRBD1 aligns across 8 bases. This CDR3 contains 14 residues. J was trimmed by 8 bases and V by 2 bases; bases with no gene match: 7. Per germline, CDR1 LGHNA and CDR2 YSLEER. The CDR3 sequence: CASSQQTGVDGYTF. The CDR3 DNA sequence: TGCGCCAGCAGCCAACAGACAGGGGTTGACGGCTACACCTTC.

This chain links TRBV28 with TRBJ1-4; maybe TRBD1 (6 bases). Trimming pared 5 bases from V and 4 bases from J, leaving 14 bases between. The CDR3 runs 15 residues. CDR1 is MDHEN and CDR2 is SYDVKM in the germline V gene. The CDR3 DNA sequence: TGTGCCAGCAGTGTTGGGGGGCCGATTAATGAAAAACTGTTTTTT. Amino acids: CASSVGGPINEKLFF.

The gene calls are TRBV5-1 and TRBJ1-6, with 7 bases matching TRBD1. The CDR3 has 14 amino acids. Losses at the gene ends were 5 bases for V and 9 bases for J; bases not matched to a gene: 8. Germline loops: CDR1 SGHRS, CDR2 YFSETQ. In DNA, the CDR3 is TGCGCCAGCAGACCTGGGACAGCGACTTCACCCCTCCACTTT. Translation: CASRPGTATSPLHF. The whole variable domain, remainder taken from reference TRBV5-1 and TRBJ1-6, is KAGVTQTPRYLIKTRGQQVTLSCSPISGHRSVSWYQQTPGQGLQFLFEYFSETQRNKGNFPGRFSGRQFSNSRSEMNVSTLELGDSALYLCASRPGTATSPLHFGNGTRLTVT.

The CDR3 DNA follows: TGTGCCAGCAGCTCAAGGGACAGGCATGTTAATTCACCCCTCCACTTT. Translating gives CASSSRDRHVNSPLHF. The chain has TRBV11-3 and TRBJ1-6; 8 bases match TRBD1. The V and J ends lost 4 bases and 6 bases, in that order; junction bases with no gene match: 8. CDR3 size: 16 residues. CDR1 is SGHNT and CDR2 is YENEEA in the germline V gene.

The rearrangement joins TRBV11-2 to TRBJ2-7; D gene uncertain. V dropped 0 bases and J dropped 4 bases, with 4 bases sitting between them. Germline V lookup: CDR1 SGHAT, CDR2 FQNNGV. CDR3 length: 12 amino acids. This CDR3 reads CASSLDIYEQYF. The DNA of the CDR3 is TGTGCCAGCAGCTTAGACATTTACGAGCAGTACTTC.

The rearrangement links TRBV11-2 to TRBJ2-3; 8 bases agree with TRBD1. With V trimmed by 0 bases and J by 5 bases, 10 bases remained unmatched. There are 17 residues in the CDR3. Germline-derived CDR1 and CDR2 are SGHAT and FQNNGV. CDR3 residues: CASSLETDRGRRDTQYF. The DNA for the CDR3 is TGTGCCAGCAGCTTAGAGACCGACAGGGGCAGGAGAGATACGCAGTATTTT.

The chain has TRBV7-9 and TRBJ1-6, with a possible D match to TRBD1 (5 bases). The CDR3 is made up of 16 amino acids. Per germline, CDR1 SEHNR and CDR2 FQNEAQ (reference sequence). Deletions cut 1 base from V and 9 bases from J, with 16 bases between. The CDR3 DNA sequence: TGTGCCAGCAGCTTAGTGGTTGGGGGACCGGGTTCACCCCTCCACTTT. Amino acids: CASSLVVGGPGSPLHF.

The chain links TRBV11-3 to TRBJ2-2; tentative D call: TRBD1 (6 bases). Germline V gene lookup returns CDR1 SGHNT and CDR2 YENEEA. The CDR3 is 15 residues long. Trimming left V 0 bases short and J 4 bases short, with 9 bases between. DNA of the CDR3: TGTGCCAGCAGCTTAGATGGGACACTCACCGGGGAGCTGTTTTTT. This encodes CASSLDGTLTGELFF.

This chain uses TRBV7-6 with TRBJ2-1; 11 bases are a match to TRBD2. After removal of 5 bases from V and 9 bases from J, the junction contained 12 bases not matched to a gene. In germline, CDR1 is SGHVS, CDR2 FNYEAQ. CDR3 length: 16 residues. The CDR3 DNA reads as TGTGCCAGCAGCCCGACTAGCGGGGTCATTATTAGTGAGCAGTTCTTC. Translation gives CASSPTSGVIISEQFF.

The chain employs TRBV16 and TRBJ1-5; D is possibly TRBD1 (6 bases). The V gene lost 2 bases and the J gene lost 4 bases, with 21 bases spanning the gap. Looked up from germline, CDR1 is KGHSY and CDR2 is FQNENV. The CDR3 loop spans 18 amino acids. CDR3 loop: CASSQVTYRARLNQPQHF. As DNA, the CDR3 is TGTGCCAGCAGCCAAGTCACTTACAGGGCTAGGTTGAATCAGCCCCAGCATTTT.

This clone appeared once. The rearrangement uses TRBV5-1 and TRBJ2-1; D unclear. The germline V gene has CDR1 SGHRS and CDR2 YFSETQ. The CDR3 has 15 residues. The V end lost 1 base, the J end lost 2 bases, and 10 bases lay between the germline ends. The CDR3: CASSLSVGTYNEQFF. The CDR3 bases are TGCGCCAGCAGCTTGTCCGTGGGGACCTACAATGAGCAGTTCTTC.

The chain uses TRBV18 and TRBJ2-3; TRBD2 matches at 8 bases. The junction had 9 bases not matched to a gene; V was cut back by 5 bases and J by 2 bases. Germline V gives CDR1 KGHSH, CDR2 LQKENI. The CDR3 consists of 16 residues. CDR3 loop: CASSKATAGATDTQYF. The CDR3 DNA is TGTGCCAGCTCAAAAGCAACAGCGGGGGCCACAGATACGCAGTATTTT.

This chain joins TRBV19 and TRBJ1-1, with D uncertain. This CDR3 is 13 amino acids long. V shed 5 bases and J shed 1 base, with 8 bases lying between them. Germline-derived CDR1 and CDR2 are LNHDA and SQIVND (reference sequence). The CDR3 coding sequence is TGTGCCAGTAGTGCCGGCAGGAACACTGAAGCTTTCTTT. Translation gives CASSAGRNTEAFF.

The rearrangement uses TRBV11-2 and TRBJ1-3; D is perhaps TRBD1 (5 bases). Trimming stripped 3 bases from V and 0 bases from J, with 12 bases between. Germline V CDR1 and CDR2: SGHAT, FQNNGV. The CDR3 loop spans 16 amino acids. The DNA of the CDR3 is TGTGCCAGCAGCTTTGACCCGGGACGCTCTGGAAACACCATATATTTT. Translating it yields CASSFDPGRSGNTIYF. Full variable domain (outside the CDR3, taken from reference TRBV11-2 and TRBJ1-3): EAGVAQSPRYKIIEKRQSVAFWCNPISGHATLYWYQQILGQGPKLLIQFQNNGVVDDSQLPKDRFSAERLKGVDSTLKIQPAKLEDSAVYLCASSFDPGRSGNTIYFGEGSWLTVV.

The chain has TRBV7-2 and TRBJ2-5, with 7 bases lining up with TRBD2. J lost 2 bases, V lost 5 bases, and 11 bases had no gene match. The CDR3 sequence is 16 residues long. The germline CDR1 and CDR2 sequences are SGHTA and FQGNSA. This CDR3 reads CASSPPGLRTQETQYF. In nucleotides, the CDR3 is TGTGCCAGCAGCCCCCCGGGACTACGAACTCAAGAGACCCAGTACTTC.

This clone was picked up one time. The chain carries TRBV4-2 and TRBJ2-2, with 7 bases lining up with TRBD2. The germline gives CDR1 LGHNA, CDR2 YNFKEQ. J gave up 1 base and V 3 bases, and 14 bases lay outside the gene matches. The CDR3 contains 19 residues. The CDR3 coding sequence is TGTGCCAGCAGCCAGGGGGGGAGGTTAGCCTTATGGAACACCGGGGAGCTGTTTTTT. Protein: CASSQGGRLALWNTGELFF.

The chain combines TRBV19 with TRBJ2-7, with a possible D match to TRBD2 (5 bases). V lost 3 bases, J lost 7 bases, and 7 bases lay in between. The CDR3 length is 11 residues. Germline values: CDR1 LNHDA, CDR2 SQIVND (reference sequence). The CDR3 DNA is TGTGCCAGTAGTATTCGGGGAGAGCAGTACTTC. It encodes CASSIRGEQYF.

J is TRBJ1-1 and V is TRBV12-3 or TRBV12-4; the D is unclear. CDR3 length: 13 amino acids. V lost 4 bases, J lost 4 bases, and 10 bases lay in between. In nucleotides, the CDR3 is TGTGCCAGCAGTTATGCAGGAGGCACTGAAGCTTTCTTT. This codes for CASSYAGGTEAFF.

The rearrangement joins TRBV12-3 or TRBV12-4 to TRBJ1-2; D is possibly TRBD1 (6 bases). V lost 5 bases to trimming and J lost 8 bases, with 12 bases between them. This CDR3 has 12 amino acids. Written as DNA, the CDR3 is TGTGCCAGCAGTCCTACGGGGGGCGGCTACACCTTC. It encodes CASSPTGGGYTF.

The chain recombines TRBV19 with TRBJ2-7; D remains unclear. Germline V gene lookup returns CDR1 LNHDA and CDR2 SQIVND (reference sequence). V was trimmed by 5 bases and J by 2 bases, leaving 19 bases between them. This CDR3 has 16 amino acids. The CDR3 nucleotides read TGTGCCAGTAGTTCTCCCGGACCTAAGACTGCCTACGAGCAGTACTTC. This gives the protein CASSSPGPKTAYEQYF.

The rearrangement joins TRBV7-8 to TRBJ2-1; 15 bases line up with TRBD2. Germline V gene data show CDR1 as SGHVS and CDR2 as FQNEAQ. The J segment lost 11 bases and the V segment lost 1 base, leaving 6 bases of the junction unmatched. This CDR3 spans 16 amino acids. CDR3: CASSLVRTSGGDQQFF. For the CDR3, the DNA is TGTGCCAGCAGCTTAGTAAGGACTAGCGGGGGGGACCAGCAGTTCTTC.